The 29 T cell receptor beta chains given below trace back to one sample, sequenced in a study of T cell changes during pregnancy in multiple sclerosis. TCRdb's table, derived via immunoSEQ multiplex PCR, lists solely in-frame clones and lacks some. The repertoire has more than 95,000 clones, around 94% of them found once; the top ten carry more than 0.85%. Source: peripheral blood, taken after pregnancy. The receptors shown here come from a female donor with multiple sclerosis, enrolled in a pregnancy study.

The V call is TRBV27, the J call TRBJ1-2; 10 positions match TRBD1. Germline trimming cut 7 bases from V and 4 bases from J; bases unmatched to any gene: 9. The CDR3 covers 15 residues. The germline V gene encodes CDR1 MNHEY and CDR2 SMNVEV (reference sequence). DNA for the CDR3: TGTGCCAGCACCCCTGGGACAGGGGCAAGCTATGGCTACACCTTC. Its protein product is CASTPGTGASYGYTF.

The chain recombines TRBV7-2 with TRBJ2-5; 11 nucleotides agree with TRBD2. The CDR3 contains 16 residues. Germline values: CDR1 SGHTA, CDR2 FQGNSA. J lost 5 bases, V lost 5 bases, and 10 bases had no gene match. In nucleotides, the CDR3 is TGTGCCAGCAGCCGCCAAACAAGGACTAGCGGGGAGACCCAGTACTTC. Translated: CASSRQTRTSGETQYF. Based on the CDR3 plus reference TRBV7-2 and TRBJ2-5, the full variable domain is GAGVSQSPSNKVTEKGKDVELRCDPISGHTALYWYRQSLGQGLEFLIYFQGNSAPDKSGLPSDRFSAERTGGSVSTLTIQRTQQEDSAVYLCASSRQTRTSGETQYFGPGTRLLVL.

The table lists this clone with a count of one. The chain uses TRBV27 and TRBJ1-5, with D possibly matching TRBD1 (5 bases). The V and J ends lost 8 bases and 4 bases respectively, with 12 bases between them. Per germline, CDR1 MNHEY and CDR2 SMNVEV (reference sequence). The CDR3 consists of 13 residues. The CDR3 reads CASAVGGNQPQHF. The CDR3 region has the DNA TGTGCCAGCGCAGTCGGGGGGAATCAGCCCCAGCATTTT.

The V call is TRBV6-9, the J call TRBJ1-2, with unresolved D. Germline V lookup: CDR1 MNHGY, CDR2 SVAAGI. V gave up 6 bases and J gave up 9 bases, with 11 bases separating them. This CDR3 spans 11 amino acids. The CDR3 region has the DNA TGTGCCAGCAGCCCGCTCCTAAGCTACACCTTC. It specifies CASSPLLSYTF.

The chain has TRBV7-9 and TRBJ2-3; 10 nucleotides align to TRBD2. In germline, CDR1 is SEHNR, CDR2 FQNEAQ (reference sequence). CDR3 size: 18 residues. With 1 base clipped from V and 6 bases from J, the junction kept 13 bases outside the gene matches. The CDR3 region is CASSLVSLAGALQDTQYF. The DNA of the CDR3 is TGTGCCAGCAGCTTAGTCTCGCTAGCGGGGGCCCTCCAGGATACGCAGTATTTT.

The CDR3: CASSPWTGGADTQYF. The CDR3 region has the DNA TGTGCCAGCAGCCCCTGGACAGGGGGAGCAGATACGCAGTATTTT. V gene TRBV7-9 combines with J gene TRBJ2-3; TRBD1 matches at 10 bases. Germline V gene sequence: CDR1 SEHNR, CDR2 FQNEAQ (reference sequence). CDR3 length: 15 amino acids. With V trimmed by 5 bases and J by 4 bases, 6 bases remained unmatched.

V is TRBV2 and J is TRBJ1-1; a possible D gene is TRBD1 (6 bases). Germline CDR1 and CDR2: SNHLY and FYNNEI. V lost 6 bases and J lost 0, with 8 bases in between. The length of the CDR3 is 13 residues. CDR3 region: CASSGQMNTEAFF. As DNA, the CDR3 is TGTGCCAGCAGCGGACAGATGAACACTGAAGCTTTCTTT.

V usage is TRBV21-1 and J usage is TRBJ2-1; no DNA check was done on the table's D call, TRBD2. TRBV21-1 is flagged as a pseudogene. The CDR3 consists of 20 residues. The chain's CDR3 is CASSKGIDRLAGLGGNEQFF. CDR3 DNA: TGTGCCAGCAGCAAAGGAATAGATCGGCTAGCGGGATTAGGGGGAAATGAGCAGTTCTTC.

V gene TRBV2 combines with J gene TRBJ2-3; D remains unclear. The V gene's germline CDR1 is SNHLY and CDR2 FYNNEI. Deletions cut 4 bases from V and 0 bases from J, with 14 bases between. There are 16 residues in the CDR3. Written as DNA, the CDR3 is TGTGCCAGCAGTGTTGTCGCAAGAGGCAGCACAGATACGCAGTATTTT. This sequence encodes CASSVVARGSTDTQYF.

The chain employs TRBV28 and TRBJ1-1; D gene unclear. The CDR3 sequence is 13 residues long. Trimming took 3 bases from V and 0 from J, leaving 5 bases between them. In germline, CDR1 is MDHEN, CDR2 SYDVKM. The DNA for the CDR3 is TGTGCCAGCAGTTTGGTAGTGAACACTGAAGCTTTCTTT. This gives the protein CASSLVVNTEAFF.

The genes are TRBV7-9 and TRBJ2-1; 10 nucleotides match TRBD2. Germline V gene lookup returns CDR1 SEHNR and CDR2 FQNEAQ (reference sequence). V gave up 2 bases and J gave up 5 bases; unmatched junction bases: 9. CDR3 length: 17 residues. As DNA, the CDR3 is TGTGCCAGCAGCTTACCCTCTTTAGCGGGGGGAAACAATGAGCAGTTCTTC. Its translation is CASSLPSLAGGNNEQFF.

This clone was observed a few times. The rearrangement links TRBV6-1 to TRBJ1-2; the D is unclear. The V end was cut by 5 bases, the J end by 1 base, with 8 bases between. Germline V gene sequence: CDR1 MNHNS, CDR2 SASEGT. This CDR3 has 13 residues. The CDR3 DNA reads as TGTGCCAGCAGTCCGCAGGTTAACTATGGCTACACCTTC. This encodes CASSPQVNYGYTF.

The gene calls are TRBV27 and TRBJ1-3; D is undetermined. The germline V gene has CDR1 MNHEY and CDR2 SMNVEV (reference sequence). Trimming pared 5 bases from V and 2 bases from J, leaving 10 bases between. The CDR3 extends over 14 amino acids. CDR3 region: CASSRGLTGNTIYF. Here the CDR3 DNA reads TGTGCCAGCAGTCGCGGGCTCACTGGAAACACCATATATTTT.

This chain joins TRBV9 and TRBJ2-3, with 9 positions matching TRBD2. CDR1 is SGDLS and CDR2 is YYNGEE in the germline V gene. With V trimmed by 0 bases and J by 4 bases, 9 bases remained unmatched. This CDR3 comprises 17 residues. The CDR3 here is CASSVVGRGGGADTQYF. In DNA, the CDR3 is TGTGCCAGCAGCGTAGTCGGGCGGGGGGGCGGCGCAGATACGCAGTATTTT.

The chain uses TRBV7-2 and TRBJ1-2, with 12 bases lining up with TRBD1. This CDR3 is built from 16 residues. Germline values: CDR1 SGHTA, CDR2 FQGNSA. The V gene end was trimmed by 4 bases and the J gene end by 6 bases; junction bases not matched to a gene: 9. The CDR3 region is CASSSGTGGALNGYTF. Here the CDR3 DNA reads TGTGCCAGCAGCTCGGGGACAGGGGGCGCACTGAATGGCTACACCTTC.

V and J are TRBV18 and TRBJ2-2; D call uncertain. Trimming removed 3 bases from V and 4 bases from J, with 12 bases in between. The CDR3 loop spans 15 amino acids. Germline lookup yields CDR1 KGHSH and CDR2 LQKENI. CDR3 sequence reads: CASSPTLWATGELFF. The CDR3 nucleotides are TGTGCCAGCTCACCTACTCTATGGGCCACCGGGGAGCTGTTTTTT.

The chain combines TRBV7-2 with TRBJ1-5; 9 positions match TRBD1. Germline values: CDR1 SGHTA, CDR2 FQGNSA. The V and J ends lost 5 bases and 5 bases, in that order; junction bases with no gene match: 10. The CDR3 has 16 amino acids. The CDR3, as DNA: TGTGCCAGCAGCCCAAGAAGGGGACAGGGATATCAGCCCCAGCATTTT. Amino acids: CASSPRRGQGYQPQHF.

The chain links TRBV10-3 to TRBJ2-2, with 9 bases aligning to TRBD1. Germline values: CDR1 ENHRY, CDR2 SYGVKD. Losses at the gene ends were 5 bases for V and 5 bases for J; bases not matched to a gene: 3. This CDR3 is built from 14 residues. CDR3 DNA: TGTGCCATCAGTCGGACAGGGGAAACCGGGGAGCTGTTTTTT. Protein: CAISRTGETGELFF.

The chain is built from TRBV6-1 and TRBJ1-5; no firm D call. Germline CDR1 MNHNS, CDR2 SASEGT. Trimming pared 7 bases from V and 3 bases from J, leaving 13 bases between. The CDR3 extends over 14 amino acids. In DNA form, the CDR3 reads TGTGCCAGCAAGGTAGAGGCCCCCAATCAGCCCCAGCATTTT. Protein sequence: CASKVEAPNQPQHF.

This clone was found a few times. The CDR3 loop is CASSLVEGQGWSNQPQHF. The CDR3 DNA reads TGTGCCAGCAGCTTAGTAGAGGGACAGGGTTGGAGCAATCAGCCCCAGCATTTT. The chain carries TRBV11-3 and TRBJ1-5, with 9 bases aligning to TRBD1. CDR3 size: 18 residues. V gave up 1 base and J gave up 1 base; unmatched junction bases: 8. Germline CDR1 reads SGHNT; CDR2 reads YENEEA.

This chain links TRBV7-9 with TRBJ1-2; D is undetermined. The length of the CDR3 is 13 residues. The germline CDR1 and CDR2 sequences are SEHNR and FQNEAQ (reference sequence). Trimming removed 8 bases from V and 5 bases from J, with 15 bases in between. The CDR3 DNA reads as TGTGCCAGCTCTTATTTGTCGGGTTATGGCTACACCTTC. Translation: CASSYLSGYGYTF.

V usage is TRBV6-5 and J usage is TRBJ2-1; 11 bases are a match to TRBD2. This CDR3 is 14 amino acids long. J lost 9 bases, V lost 4 bases, and 5 bases had no gene match. Per the germline V gene, CDR1 is MNHEY and CDR2 is SVGAGI. In nucleotides, the CDR3 is TGTGCCAGCAGTTTAGCGGGGGGGTCGGTTGAGCAGTTCTTC. Protein product: CASSLAGGSVEQFF.

V gene TRBV11-3 combines with J gene TRBJ1-1; TRBD1 might be the D (5 bases). Germline CDR1 reads SGHNT; CDR2 reads YENEEA. The CDR3 has 11 amino acids. V was trimmed by 11 bases and J by 10 bases, leaving 17 bases between them. The DNA for the CDR3 is TGTGCCCGAGGAGGGGCGAAAGGAGCTTTCTTT. Encoded protein: CARGGAKGAFF.

This clone was detected once. The genes are TRBV4-1 and TRBJ1-2; 8 bases map to TRBD1. Germline loops: CDR1 MGHRA, CDR2 YSYEKL. The CDR3 sequence is 15 residues long. Germline trimming cut 1 base from V and 5 bases from J; bases unmatched to any gene: 6. CDR3 residues: CASSQGTGFTYGYTF. The CDR3 DNA sequence: TGCGCCAGCAGCCAAGGGACAGGGTTTACGTATGGCTACACCTTC.

V and J are TRBV19 and TRBJ1-1; maybe TRBD1 (6 bases). The CDR3 spans 13 residues. Germline CDR1 reads LNHDA; CDR2 reads SQIVND (reference sequence). V was shortened by 5 bases and J by 1 base, with 8 bases between the two germline ends. CDR3 DNA sequence: TGTGCCAGTAGTTTCAGGGGGAACACTGAAGCTTTCTTT. Its translation: CASSFRGNTEAFF.

V is TRBV7-2 and J is TRBJ2-1; 14 nucleotides line up with TRBD2. J gave up 11 bases and V 5 bases, and 5 bases lay outside the gene matches. The CDR3 runs to 14 residues. Germline assignment: CDR1 SGHTA and CDR2 FQGNSA. The CDR3 region has the DNA TGTGCCAGCAGCGAAGGACTAGCGGGGGGAAAGCAGTTCTTC. Protein sequence: CASSEGLAGGKQFF. Drawing the rest from reference TRBV7-2 and TRBJ2-1, the complete variable domain is GAGVSQSPSNKVTEKGKDVELRCDPISGHTALYWYRQSLGQGLEFLIYFQGNSAPDKSGLPSDRFSAERTGGSVSTLTIQRTQQEDSAVYLCASSEGLAGGKQFFGPGTRLTVL.

The J gene is TRBJ1-1, the V gene TRBV7-2; D is uncertain. Germline V gene data show CDR1 as SGHTA and CDR2 as FQGNSA. V was trimmed by 1 base and J by 4 bases, leaving 7 bases between them. The CDR3 loop spans 13 amino acids. CDR3 nucleotide sequence: TGTGCCAGCAGCTTAGACAGAAGCACTGAAGCTTTCTTT. Its translation is CASSLDRSTEAFF. The variable domain in full, completed from reference TRBV7-2 and TRBJ1-1, reads GAGVSQSPSNKVTEKGKDVELRCDPISGHTALYWYRQSLGQGLEFLIYFQGNSAPDKSGLPSDRFSAERTGGSVSTLTIQRTQQEDSAVYLCASSLDRSTEAFFGQGTRLTVV.

This chain uses TRBV19 with TRBJ1-5, with TRBD1 matching over 8 bases. The germline gives CDR1 LNHDA, CDR2 SQIVND (reference sequence). V dropped 7 bases and J dropped 1; count of bases not matched to a gene: 9. This CDR3 spans 16 amino acids. The CDR3, as DNA: TGTGCCAGTAAAGGCGCAGGGGGCGTCAGCAATCAGCCCCAGCATTTT. Translated: CASKGAGGVSNQPQHF.

CDR3 sequence: CASSHGQLQTTEAFF. The CDR3 DNA follows: TGCGCCAGCAGCCACGGACAGTTGCAGACCACTGAAGCTTTCTTT. The chain joins TRBV4-1 to TRBJ1-1; D possibly corresponds to TRBD1 (6 bases). Germline values: CDR1 MGHRA, CDR2 YSYEKL. Trimming took off 3 bases at V and 4 bases at J, with 15 bases between the two ends. The CDR3 is 15 residues long.